The clone carrying this TCR beta chain was seen more than once but under ten times. What it binds is unknown. Since all of the isolated RNA was reverse transcribed, expressed TCRB transcripts were what got sequenced. Each stem cell-like memory T cell sample yielded some 1 million reads on average. TCRdb keeps only in-frame clones here, not all; method: immunoSEQ multiplex PCR. The sample includes about 47,000 clones, approximately 43% seen only once; the top ten take about 0.13%. Germline V lookup: CDR1 KGHSH, CDR2 LQKENI. The CDR3 length is 12 residues. The entry originates in a study of beta chain features in type 1 diabetes. As for the study in general: Age, gender and cell yields were similar between patients and healthy donors.

Notes on the study in general: Within each of all four CD4+ subsets, Type 1 diabetes patients had TCRB CDR3s that were moderately but significantly shorter. The VDJ junctions of type 1 diabetes patients carried fewer insertions and more deletions.

This chain connects TRBV18 to TRBJ2-5; possibly TRBD1 for D (5 bases). The J call may be in error: the DNA end matches TRBJ2-7 better. The clonotype was recovered from a man aged 25-45 years with type 1 diabetes. The specimen was stem cell memory CD4+ T cells from blood. The CDR3 reads CASSPRTNEQYF. DNA for the CDR3: TGTGCCAGCTCACCTCGGACAAACGAGCAGTACTTC.